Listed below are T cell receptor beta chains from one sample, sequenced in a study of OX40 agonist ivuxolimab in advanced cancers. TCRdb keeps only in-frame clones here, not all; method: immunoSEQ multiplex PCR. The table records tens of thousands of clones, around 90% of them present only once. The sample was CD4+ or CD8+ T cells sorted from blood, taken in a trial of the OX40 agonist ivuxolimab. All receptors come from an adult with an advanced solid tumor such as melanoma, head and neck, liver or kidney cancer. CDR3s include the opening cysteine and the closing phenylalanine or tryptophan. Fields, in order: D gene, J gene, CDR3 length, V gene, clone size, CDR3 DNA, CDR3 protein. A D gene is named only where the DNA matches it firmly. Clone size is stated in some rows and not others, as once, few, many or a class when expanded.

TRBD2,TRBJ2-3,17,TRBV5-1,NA,TGCGCCAGCCAAACGAGGACTAGCGGGGGGTTAATGTATACGCAGTATTTT,CASQTRTSGGLMYTQYF
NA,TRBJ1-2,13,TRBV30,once,TGTGCCTGGAGTGTACAGAGCTACTATGGCTACACCTTC,CAWSVQSYYGYTF
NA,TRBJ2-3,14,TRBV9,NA,TGTGCCAGCAGCGTAGTCCCGGGCACAGATACGCAGTATTTT,CASSVVPGTDTQYF
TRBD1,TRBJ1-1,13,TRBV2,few,TGTGCCAGCAGCCGACAGGGGAACACTGAAGCTTTCTTT,CASSRQGNTEAFF
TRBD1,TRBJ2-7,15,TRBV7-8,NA,TGTGCCAGCAGCTCCAGACAGGGGGGGAACTACGAGCAGTACTTC,CASSSRQGGNYEQYF
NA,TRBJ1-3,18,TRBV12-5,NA,TGTGCTAGTGGTTTGCCACCATTGGGACCGAACTCTGGAAACACCATATATTTT,CASGLPPLGPNSGNTIYF
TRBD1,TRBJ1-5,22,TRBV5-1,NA,TGCGCCAGCAGCTTGCGGGACAGGGTCAATTCAAAGCTACGTTATAGCAATCAGCCCCAGCATTTT,CASSLRDRVNSKLRYSNQPQHF
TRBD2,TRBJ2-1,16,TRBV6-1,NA,TGTGCCAGCAGTGAAACTAGCGGGAGGGCCTCCAATGAGCAGTTCTTC,CASSETSGRASNEQFF
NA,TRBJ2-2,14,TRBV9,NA,TGTGCCAGCAGCGCCATCTCCGCGGACGGGGAGCTGTTTTTT,CASSAISADGELFF
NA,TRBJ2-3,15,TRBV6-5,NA,TGTGCCAGCAGTTACTCGATCAGGGGTACAGATACGCAGTATTTT,CASSYSIRGTDTQYF
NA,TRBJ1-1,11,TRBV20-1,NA,TGCAGTGCTTTTGATCTCCCGGCGGCTTTCTTT,CSAFDLPAAFF
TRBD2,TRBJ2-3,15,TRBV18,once,TGTGCCAGCTCACCGGCGGGGGGGGGCACAGATACGCAGTATTTT,CASSPAGGGTDTQYF
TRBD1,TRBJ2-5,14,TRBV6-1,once,TGTGCCAGCAGTGTGGGGACAGCGCAAGAGACCCAGTACTTC,CASSVGTAQETQYF
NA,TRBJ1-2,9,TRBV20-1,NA,TGCAGTGCGGGTAGGGGCTACACCTTC,CSAGRGYTF
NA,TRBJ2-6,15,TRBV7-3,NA,TGTGCCAGCAGCTTAGCCCCCACTGGGGCCAACGTCCTGACTTTC,CASSLAPTGANVLTF
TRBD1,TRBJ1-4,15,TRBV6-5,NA,TGTGCCAGCAGTTACCGGGGACAGGTAGACGAAAAACTGTTTTTT,CASSYRGQVDEKLFF
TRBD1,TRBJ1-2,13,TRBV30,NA,TGTGCCTGGATGGGGACAGGCAACTATGGCTACACCTTC,CAWMGTGNYGYTF
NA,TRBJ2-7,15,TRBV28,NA,TGTGCCAGCAGTACAGGAGGCTCGGCCTCCTACGAGCAGTACTTC,CASSTGGSASYEQYF
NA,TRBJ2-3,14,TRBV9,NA,TGTGCCAGCAGCCCATGGCCGCGGACAGATACGCAGTATTTT,CASSPWPRTDTQYF
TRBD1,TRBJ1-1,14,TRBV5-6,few,TGTGCCAGCAGTTTCGGGACAGGGATCACTGAAGCTTTCTTT,CASSFGTGITEAFF
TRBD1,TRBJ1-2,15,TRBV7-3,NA,TGTGCCAGCAGCCTGCGAAGGACAGGCTCCTATGGCTACACCTTC,CASSLRRTGSYGYTF
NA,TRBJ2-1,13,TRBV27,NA,TGTGCCAGCAGTTTAAGGCTGGTCAATGAGCAGTTCTTC,CASSLRLVNEQFF
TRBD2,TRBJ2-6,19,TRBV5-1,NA,TGCGCCAGCAGTTCTGGACTAGCGGGGGAATGGTCTGGGGCCAACGTCCTGACTTTC,CASSSGLAGEWSGANVLTF
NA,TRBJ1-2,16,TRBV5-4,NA,TGTGCCAGCAGCTTGGGGGCCCGGGACCCTTTCTATGGCTACACCTTC,CASSLGARDPFYGYTF
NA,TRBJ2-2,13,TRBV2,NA,TGTGCCAGCAGGGAGCAGGGGACCGGGGAGCTGTTTTTT,CASREQGTGELFF
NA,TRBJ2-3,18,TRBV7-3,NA,TGTGCCAGCAGCGTACCCCATTGGTCCAGCGGAGGCACAGATACGCAGTATTTT,CASSVPHWSSGGTDTQYF
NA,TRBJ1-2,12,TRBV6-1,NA,TGTGCCAGCAGTCCCCAGGGGTATGGCTACACCTTC,CASSPQGYGYTF
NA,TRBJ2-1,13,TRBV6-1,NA,TGTGCCAGCACCCCCATCCGGGGCGGCGAGCAGTTCTTC,CASTPIRGGEQFF
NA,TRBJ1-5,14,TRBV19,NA,TGTGCCAGTAGTACCGCCAGGGTCGATCAGCCCCAGCATTTT,CASSTARVDQPQHF
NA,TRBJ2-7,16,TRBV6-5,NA,TGTGCCAGCAGTTACGCGCCGGGGAACCCCTCCTACGAGCAGTACTTC,CASSYAPGNPSYEQYF
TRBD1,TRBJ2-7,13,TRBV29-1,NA,TGCAGCGTTGGACAGGGGGCCCATGTGGAGCAGTACTTC,CSVGQGAHVEQYF
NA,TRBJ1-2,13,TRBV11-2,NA,TGTGCCAGCAGCTTAGGGGTCGACTATGGCTACACCTTC,CASSLGVDYGYTF
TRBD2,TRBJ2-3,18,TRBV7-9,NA,TGTGCCAGCAGCTCCCGGAGACTAGCGGGAGGGGTGACGGATACGCAGTATTTT,CASSSRRLAGGVTDTQYF
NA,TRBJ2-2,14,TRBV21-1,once,TGTGCCAGCGCTGACCTTGTGAACACCGGGGAGCTGTTTTTT,CASADLVNTGELFF
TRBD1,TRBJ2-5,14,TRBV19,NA,TGTGCCAGTAGTATGGGTCAGGGGGAAGAGACCCAGTACTTC,CASSMGQGEETQYF
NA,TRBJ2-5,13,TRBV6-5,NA,TGTGCCAGCAGACGGCGGAACCAAGAGACCCAGTACTTC,CASRRRNQETQYF
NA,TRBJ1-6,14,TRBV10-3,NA,TGTGCCATCAGTGAGAACAGGCCCAATTCACCCCTCCACTTT,CAISENRPNSPLHF
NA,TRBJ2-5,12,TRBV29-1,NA,TGCAGCGGATGGGCTAGCCCAGAGACCCAGTACTTC,CSGWASPETQYF
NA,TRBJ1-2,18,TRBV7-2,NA,TGTGCCAGCAGCTCCCCGGGCAGTTGGGGGGGCAGAGACTATGGCTACACCTTC,CASSSPGSWGGRDYGYTF
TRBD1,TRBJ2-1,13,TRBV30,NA,TGTGCCTGGAGCACAGGGGGAAGTAATGAGCAGTTCTTC,CAWSTGGSNEQFF
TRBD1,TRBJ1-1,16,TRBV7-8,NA,TGTGCCAGCAGCTCTTGGACAGGGGGCCGAGGGGCTGAAGCTTTCTTT,CASSSWTGGRGAEAFF
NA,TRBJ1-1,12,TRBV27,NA,TGTGCCAGCAGTCAGGCGAACACTGAAGCTTTCTTT,CASSQANTEAFF
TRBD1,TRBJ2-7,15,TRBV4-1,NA,TGCGCCAGCAGCCAAGGGGACAGGGTTGATTACGAGCAGTACTTC,CASSQGDRVDYEQYF
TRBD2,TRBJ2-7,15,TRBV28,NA,TGTGCCACCAGCCGGGGGGGAGGAAGAGGATACGAGCAGTACTTC,CATSRGGGRGYEQYF
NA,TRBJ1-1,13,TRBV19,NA,TGTGCCAGGCCCCCTACAGGGATCACTGAAGCTTTCTTT,CARPPTGITEAFF
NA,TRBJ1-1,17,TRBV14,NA,TGTGCCAGCAGCCATCAAGGGCAGGGAATATCGAGGACTGAAGCTTTCTTT,CASSHQGQGISRTEAFF
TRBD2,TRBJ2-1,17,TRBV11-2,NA,TGTGCCAGCAGCCTTAGACTAGCGGGAGTGAGTACATCAGCCCAGTTCTTC,CASSLRLAGVSTSAQFF
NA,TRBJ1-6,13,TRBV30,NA,TGTGCCTGGAGTTCGGCAGGGCGGTCACCCCTCCACTTT,CAWSSAGRSPLHF
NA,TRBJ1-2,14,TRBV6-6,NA,TGTGCCAGCAGACTTACCGGGGACTACGTCGGCTACACCTTC,CASRLTGDYVGYTF
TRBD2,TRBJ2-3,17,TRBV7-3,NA,TGTGCCAGCAGCTTAAACCCCGTCGGACTAGCGGGAGTTGGGCTTCCTTTT,CASSLNPVGLAGVGLPF
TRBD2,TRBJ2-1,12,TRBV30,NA,TGTGCCTGGACTAGCGGGAGGGATGAGCAGTTCTTC,CAWTSGRDEQFF
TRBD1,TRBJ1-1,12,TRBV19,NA,TGTGCCAGTAGTGGGCCGGGACAGGAGGCTTTCTTT,CASSGPGQEAFF
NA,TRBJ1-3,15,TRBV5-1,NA,TGCGCCAGCAGACGGGGAGAGTCCTCTGGAAACACCATATATTTT,CASRRGESSGNTIYF
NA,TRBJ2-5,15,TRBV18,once,TGTGCCAGCTCACCAGTGACACAAATAGGAGAGACCCAGTACTTC,CASSPVTQIGETQYF
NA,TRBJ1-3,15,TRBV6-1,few,TGTGCCAGCAGTACGGGACTCCTCTCTGGAAACACCATATATTTT,CASSTGLLSGNTIYF
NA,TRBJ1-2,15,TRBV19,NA,TGTGCCAGTAGTATATGGGGAGGGGAGGAGACTGGCTACACCTTC,CASSIWGGEETGYTF
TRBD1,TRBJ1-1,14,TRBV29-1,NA,TGCAGCGAAAGTCAGGGGACAGGGGAGACTGAAGCTTTCTTT,CSESQGTGETEAFF